This T cell receptor (beta chain) appears in the sequencing data of a study of preoperative IRX-2 immunotherapy in early breast cancer. Only in-frame clones appear in the TCRdb table, and some are missing; sequencing was by immunoSEQ multiplex PCR. Among about 98,000 clones listed, roughly 89% were seen once. Sample treatment: preoperative locoregional IRX-2 cytokine immunotherapy. The CDR3 sequence is 16 residues long. V was trimmed by 1 base and J by 2 bases, leaving 12 bases between them. CDR1 and CDR2 from the germline V gene are LNHNV and YYDKDF (reference sequence). This receptor was taken from a human donor with breast cancer. The J gene is TRBJ2-1, the V gene TRBV15, with unresolved D. The sample in question was tumor tissue, obtained after IRX-2 immunotherapy. For the CDR3, the DNA is TGTGCCACCAGCAGAGGAGGCTCTATAACCTACAATGAGCAGTTCTTC. As protein: CATSRGGSITYNEQFF.